This TCR beta chain was observed in a study of a mutant IDH1 vaccine in newly diagnosed glioma. Across the whole study: Patients were started on vaccination 4-6 weeks after radiotherapy alone, or with temozolomide cycles. Radiotherapy, temozolomide, or both had been given previously, and both were given to most. Treated patients, roughly 60% male and about 38% female, averaged about 40 years of age.

The length of the CDR3 is 12 residues. The V gene lost 4 bases and the J gene lost 3 bases, with 7 bases spanning the gap. Germline V gene data show CDR1 as SGHDT and CDR2 as YYEEEE. There are a few counts of this clone. Its target is unknown. Only in-frame clones appear in the TCRdb table, and some are missing; sequencing was by immunoSEQ multiplex PCR. The profile shows 50,000 to 70,000 clones, 65% to 75% of them singletons. Time point reported: week 35, safety follow-up. One vaccine dose held 300 ug of mutant IDH1 20-mer peptide and came with topical imiquimod. Eight vaccinations went to patients in weeks 1, 3, 5, 7, 11, 15, 19, 23.

Sample: PBMCs, taken from a glioma patient whose treatment included an IDH1 peptide vaccine. The chain carries TRBV5-6 and TRBJ2-5; D gene uncertain. This receptor was identified in a man between 50 and 59 years old with glioma. In DNA, the CDR3 is TGTGCCAGCAGCCTCATTAAAGAGACCCAGTACTTC. Amino acids: CASSLIKETQYF.